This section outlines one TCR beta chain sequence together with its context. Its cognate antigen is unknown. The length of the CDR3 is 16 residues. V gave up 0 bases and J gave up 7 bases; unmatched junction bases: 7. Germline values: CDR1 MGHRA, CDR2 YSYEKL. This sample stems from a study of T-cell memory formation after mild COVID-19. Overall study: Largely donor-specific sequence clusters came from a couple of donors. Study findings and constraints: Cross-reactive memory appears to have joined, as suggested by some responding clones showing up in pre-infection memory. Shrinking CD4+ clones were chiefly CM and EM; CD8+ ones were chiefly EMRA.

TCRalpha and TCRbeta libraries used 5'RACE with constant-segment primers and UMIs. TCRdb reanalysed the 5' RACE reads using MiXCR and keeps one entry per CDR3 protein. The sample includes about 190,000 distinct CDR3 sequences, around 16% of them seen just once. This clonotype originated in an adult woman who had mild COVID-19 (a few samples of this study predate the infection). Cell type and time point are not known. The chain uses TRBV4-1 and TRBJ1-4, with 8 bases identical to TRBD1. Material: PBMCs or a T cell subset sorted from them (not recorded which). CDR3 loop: CASSQDVRGRREKLFF. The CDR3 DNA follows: TGCGCCAGCAGCCAAGATGTCAGGGGGCGGCGTGAAAAACTGTTTTTT.